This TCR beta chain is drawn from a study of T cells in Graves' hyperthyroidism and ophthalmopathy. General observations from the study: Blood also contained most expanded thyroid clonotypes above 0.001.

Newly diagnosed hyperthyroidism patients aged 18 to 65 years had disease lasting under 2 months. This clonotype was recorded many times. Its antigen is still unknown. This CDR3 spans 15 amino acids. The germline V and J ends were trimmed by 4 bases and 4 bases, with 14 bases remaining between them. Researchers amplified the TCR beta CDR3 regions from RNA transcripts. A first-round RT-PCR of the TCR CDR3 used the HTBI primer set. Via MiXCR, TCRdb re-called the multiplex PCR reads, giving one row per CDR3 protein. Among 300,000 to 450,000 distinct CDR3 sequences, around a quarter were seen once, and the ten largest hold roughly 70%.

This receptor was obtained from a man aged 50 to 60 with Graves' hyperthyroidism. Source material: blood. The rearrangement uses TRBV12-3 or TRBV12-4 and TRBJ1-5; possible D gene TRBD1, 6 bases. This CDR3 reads CASSSGLGGNQPQHF. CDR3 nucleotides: TGTGCCAGCAGTTCCGGTTTAGGGGGAAATCAGCCCCAGCATTTT.